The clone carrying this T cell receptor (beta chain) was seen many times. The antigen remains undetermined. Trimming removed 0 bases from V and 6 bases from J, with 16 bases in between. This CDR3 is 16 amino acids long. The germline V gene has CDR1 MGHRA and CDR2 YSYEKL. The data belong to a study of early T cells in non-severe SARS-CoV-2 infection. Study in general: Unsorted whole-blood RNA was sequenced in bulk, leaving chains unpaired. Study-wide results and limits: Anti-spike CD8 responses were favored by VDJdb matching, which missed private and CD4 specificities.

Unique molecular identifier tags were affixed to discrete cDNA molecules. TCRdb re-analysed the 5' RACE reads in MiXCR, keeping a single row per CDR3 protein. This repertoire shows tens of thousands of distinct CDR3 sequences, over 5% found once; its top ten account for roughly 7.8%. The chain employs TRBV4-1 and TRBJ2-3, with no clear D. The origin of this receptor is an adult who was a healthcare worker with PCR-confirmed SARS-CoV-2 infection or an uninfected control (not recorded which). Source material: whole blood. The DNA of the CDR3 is TGCGCCAGCAGCCAAGATTATGGATCCCGAGGTGATACGCAGTATTTT. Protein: CASSQDYGSRGDTQYF.